The present entry profiles one T cell receptor beta chain with its context. Its target is not known. This PCR relied on a set of 60 Vbeta primers and 13 Jbeta primers. Produced via immunoSEQ multiplex PCR; TCRdb's table is partial and in-frame only. The sample consists of about 160,000 clones, around 88% of them appearing once. This entry comes from a study of cytomegalovirus exposure and HLA in healthy donors. Study findings and constraints: In a later analysis, DRB1 alleles had the most associated TCRs; HLA-C alleles the fewest. With further analysis later on, most CMV-associated TCR beta chains appeared HLA-restricted.

Donors sampled were nominally healthy, though unrecorded immune exposures were likely. Sequences were obtained from PBMCs. This sequence originates from a woman between 25 and 40 years old in good health and CMV-seronegative.

DNA of the CDR3: TGTGCCAGCAGCTTACCCGGGATAGGGAATGAAAAACTGTTTTTT. Translated: CASSLPGIGNEKLFF. The chain carries TRBV7-9 and TRBJ1-4; no definite D call. Germline V CDR1 and CDR2: SEHNR, FQNEAQ (reference sequence). This CDR3 spans 15 amino acids. V lost 2 bases to trimming and J lost 5 bases, with 12 bases between them.